The 25 T cell receptor beta chains presented below share a single source sample, sequenced in a study of blood T cell repertoires in COVID-19. Libraries were prepared by immunoSEQ multiplex PCR; TCRdb keeps only in-frame clonotypes and omits some of them. The table has 150,000 to 190,000 clones, roughly 80% seen once. The sequencing sample was made of PBMCs or T cells enriched from blood (not recorded which). These receptors all come from a man aged 50-60 years who had recovered from COVID-19.

The table lists this clone with a few counts. The chain employs TRBV11-2 and TRBJ2-1; 8 bases are shared with TRBD2. The CDR3 extends over 17 amino acids. CDR1 SGHAT and CDR2 FQNNGV come from the germline V gene. V dropped 2 bases and J dropped 7; count of bases not matched to a gene: 13. The CDR3 reads CASSLNRAGGIMNEQFF. CDR3 DNA: TGTGCCAGCAGCTTAAACCGGGCGGGGGGCATAATGAATGAGCAGTTCTTC.

The chain carries TRBV6-1 and TRBJ1-5; tentative D call: TRBD1 (6 bases). CDR1 MNHNS and CDR2 SASEGT come from the germline V gene. The CDR3 sequence is 17 residues long. V shed 3 bases and J shed 4 bases, with 19 bases lying between them. The CDR3 is CASSEDTWDKLNQPQHF. DNA for the CDR3: TGTGCCAGCAGTGAGGATACATGGGACAAGTTAAATCAGCCCCAGCATTTT.

CDR3 region: CASSPLAGGSIQETQYF. The CDR3, as DNA: TGTGCCAGCAGTCCACTAGCGGGGGGGTCTATTCAAGAGACCCAGTACTTC. The V and J genes are TRBV7-2 and TRBJ2-5; TRBD2 aligns across 13 bases. Germline V gene sequence: CDR1 SGHTA, CDR2 FQGNSA. CDR3 length: 17 amino acids. V dropped 6 bases and J dropped 2; count of bases not matched to a gene: 9.

The V and J genes are TRBV4-3 and TRBJ2-1, with D maybe TRBD1 (5 bases). V was pared by 0 bases and J by 0 bases, with 15 bases between. CDR1 and CDR2 from the germline V gene are LGHNA and YSLEER. The CDR3 extends over 18 amino acids. CDR3 loop: CASSQDMTARASYNEQFF. DNA of the CDR3: TGCGCCAGCAGCCAAGATATGACAGCCCGGGCCTCCTACAATGAGCAGTTCTTC.

The chain couples TRBV5-5 to TRBJ1-1, with 10 bases lining up with TRBD1. CDR1 is SGHKS, CDR2 YYEKEE, per germline (reference sequence). The CDR3 loop spans 15 amino acids. V lost 2 bases, J lost 7 bases, and 8 bases stayed unmatched. In nucleotides, the CDR3 is TGTGCCAGCAGCTTACAGACAGGGGGCGAGTTTGAAGCTTTCTTT. Translation: CASSLQTGGEFEAFF.

The chain links TRBV29-1 to TRBJ1-1; possible D gene TRBD1, 6 bases. V dropped 6 bases and J dropped 0 bases, with 17 bases sitting between them. CDR3 length equals 15 residues. Germline V gives CDR1 SQVTM, CDR2 ANQGSEA. The CDR3 spells CSVIPPGHMNTEAFF. Written as DNA, the CDR3 is TGCAGCGTGATTCCCCCGGGACATATGAACACTGAAGCTTTCTTT. The entire variable domain, with the rest obtained from reference TRBV29-1 and TRBJ1-1, is as follows: SAVISQKPSRDICQRGTSLTIQCQVDSQVTMMFWYRQQPGQSLTLIATANQGSEATYESGFVIDKFPISRPNLTFSTLTVSNMSPEDSSIYLCSVIPPGHMNTEAFFGQGTRLTVV.

This clone was observed once. The chain employs TRBV6-5 and TRBJ1-2; D remains ambiguous. The CDR3 covers 13 residues. Germline loops: CDR1 MNHEY, CDR2 SVGAGI. The V gene lost 9 bases and the J gene lost 4 bases, with 15 bases spanning the gap. The CDR3 here is CASSRDLGYGYTF. Written as DNA, the CDR3 is TGTGCCAGTAGCCGCGATTTGGGCTATGGCTACACCTTC.

This clone was seen only once. This chain connects TRBV5-4 to TRBJ2-2; D possibly corresponds to TRBD1 (5 bases). Trimming cost V 3 bases and J 3 bases, with 15 bases left between them. This CDR3 has 16 amino acids. Germline loops: CDR1 SGHNT, CDR2 YYREEE (reference sequence). CDR3 sequence (DNA): TGTGCCAGCAGCTCAAGGCAGGACATGTACACCGGGGAGCTGTTTTTT. Protein product: CASSSRQDMYTGELFF. The full variable domain, with the rest looked up from reference TRBV5-4 and TRBJ2-2, is ETGVTQSPTHLIKTRGQQVTLRCSSQSGHNTVSWYQQALGQGPQFIFQYYREEENGRGNFPPRFSGLQFPNYSSELNVNALELDDSALYLCASSSRQDMYTGELFFGEGSRLTVL.

The chain combines TRBV6-4 with TRBJ2-7; 9 positions match TRBD1. Per the germline V gene, CDR1 is MRHNA and CDR2 is SNTAGT. CDR3 size: 13 residues. Trimming cost V 2 bases and J 4 bases; bases outside gene matches: 0. The CDR3, as DNA: TGTGCCAGCAGTGACGGACAGGGGTACGAGCAGTACTTC. Translated: CASSDGQGYEQYF.

J is TRBJ2-2 and V is TRBV11-3, with 9 bases lining up with TRBD2. CDR1 is SGHNT, CDR2 YENEEA, per germline. Trimming at V came to 2 bases and at J to 5 bases, leaving 6 bases not matched to a gene. CDR3 length equals 16 residues. CDR3 bases: TGTGCCAGCAGCTTATCCGGGACTAGCAGTACCGGGGAGCTGTTTTTT. Amino acids: CASSLSGTSSTGELFF.

J is TRBJ1-2 and V is TRBV18; no clear D gene. Trimming removed 0 bases from V and 0 bases from J, with 8 bases in between. There are 15 residues in the CDR3. In germline, CDR1 is KGHSH, CDR2 LQKENI. CDR3: CASSPPGLANYGYTF. The CDR3 bases are TGTGCCAGCTCACCACCAGGACTTGCTAACTATGGCTACACCTTC.

This clone was detected many times. The V and J genes are TRBV5-6 and TRBJ1-1, with TRBD1 identical over 9 bases. Germline V gene data show CDR1 as SGHDT and CDR2 as YYEEEE. The junction had 13 bases not matched to a gene; V was cut back by 2 bases and J by 2 bases. The CDR3 extends over 18 amino acids. The CDR3 protein is CASSFYTGTGRINTEAFF. In DNA form, the CDR3 reads TGTGCCAGCAGCTTTTATACCGGGACAGGGAGAATCAACACTGAAGCTTTCTTT.

This chain joins TRBV5-1 and TRBJ2-1; TRBD2 is a possible D gene (6 bases). CDR3 size: 16 residues. CDR1 SGHRS and CDR2 YFSETQ come from the germline V gene. Trimming cost V 0 bases and J 0 bases, with 10 bases left between them. The CDR3 spells CASSLAAGSSYNEQFF. The CDR3 nucleotides are TGCGCCAGCAGCTTGGCTGCCGGGAGCTCCTACAATGAGCAGTTCTTC.

The gene calls are TRBV9 and TRBJ1-1, with 8 bases identical to TRBD1. This CDR3 comprises 15 residues. Unmatched junction bases numbered 5, after V lost 4 bases and J lost 0 bases. CDR1 and CDR2 from the germline V gene are SGDLS and YYNGEE. The CDR3 sequence: CASSPTTGVNTEAFF. The CDR3 nucleotides read TGTGCCAGCAGCCCCACGACAGGGGTGAACACTGAAGCTTTCTTT.

The J gene is TRBJ1-1, the V gene TRBV2; TRBD1 matches at 8 bases. The CDR3 length is 15 residues. Per the germline V gene, CDR1 is SNHLY and CDR2 is FYNNEI. The V and J ends lost 7 bases and 2 bases, in that order; junction bases with no gene match: 9. This CDR3 reads CASMAQGAINTEAFF. The CDR3 DNA is TGTGCCAGCATGGCCCAGGGGGCTATCAACACTGAAGCTTTCTTT.

The chain carries TRBV10-3 and TRBJ2-3, with D possibly matching TRBD1 (5 bases). This CDR3 has 19 residues. Germline V gene data show CDR1 as ENHRY and CDR2 as SYGVKD. V was cut by 4 bases and J by 2 bases, with 25 bases left in between. CDR3 residues: CAISGSGGSARGNTDTQYF. The CDR3 nucleotides read TGTGCCATCAGTGGATCCGGTGGGTCGGCAAGGGGCAACACAGATACGCAGTATTTT.

The rearrangement links TRBV6-5 to TRBJ1-1; 8 bases align to TRBD1. Per germline, CDR1 MNHEY and CDR2 SVGAGI. This CDR3 contains 14 residues. The ends lost 6 bases at V and 11 bases at J; junction bases unmatched: 14. CDR3 in amino acids: CASRKAGGTLGAFF. CDR3 nucleotide sequence: TGTGCCAGCAGGAAAGCAGGGGGCACCCTGGGTGCTTTCTTT.

This chain connects TRBV6-5 to TRBJ1-6, with D uncertain. From germline, CDR1 is MNHEY and CDR2 SVGAGI. V lost 2 bases, J lost 0 bases, and 5 bases lay in between. The length of the CDR3 is 15 residues. The CDR3 DNA sequence: TGTGCCAGCAGTTACCAGCGCTCCTATAATTCACCCCTCCACTTT. It translates to CASSYQRSYNSPLHF.

The V and J genes are TRBV7-3 and TRBJ2-3; TRBD1 aligns across 10 bases. This CDR3 has 15 residues. V gave up 4 bases and J gave up 4 bases; unmatched junction bases: 5. The germline V gene encodes CDR1 SGHTA and CDR2 FQGTGA. Written as DNA, the CDR3 is TGTGCCAGCAGCTCGACAGGGGGCATCCCAGATACGCAGTATTTT. This codes for CASSSTGGIPDTQYF.

The V gene is TRBV6-2 or TRBV6-3, the J gene TRBJ2-4; 8 bases agree with TRBD2. Germline V gene sequence: CDR1 MNHEY, CDR2 SVGEGT. Trimming at V came to 0 bases and at J to 5 bases, leaving 12 bases not matched to a gene. The CDR3 length is 18 residues. The CDR3 protein is CASSYSTRGGPGENIQYF. The CDR3 region has the DNA TGTGCCAGCAGTTACTCGACACGGGGGGGGCCTGGCGAAAACATTCAGTACTTC.

V and J are TRBV3-1 (or the pseudogene TRBV3-2) and TRBJ2-7; D might be TRBD1 (6 bases). Germline V lookup: CDR1 LGHDT, CDR2 YNNKEL (reference sequence). The CDR3 runs to 13 residues. Trimming took off 4 bases at V and 0 bases at J, with 7 bases between the two ends. This chain's CDR3 is CASSPGVSYEQYF. In DNA form, the CDR3 reads TGTGCCAGCAGCCCAGGGGTCTCCTACGAGCAGTACTTC.

This clone was counted a few times. The CDR3: CASSKGQGNTEAFF. The CDR3 bases are TGTGCCAGCAGTAAGGGACAGGGGAACACTGAAGCTTTCTTT. The chain couples TRBV2 to TRBJ1-1, with 9 bases aligning to TRBD1. This CDR3 region has 14 residues. The V gene's germline CDR1 is SNHLY and CDR2 FYNNEI. The V and J ends lost 5 bases and 1 base, in that order; junction bases with no gene match: 2.

V and J are TRBV9 and TRBJ2-6, with no clear D. Per germline, CDR1 SGDLS and CDR2 YYNGEE. V lost 4 bases, J lost 0 bases, and 5 bases lay in between. This CDR3 comprises 14 residues. The CDR3 here is CASSSHSGANVLTF. CDR3 DNA sequence: TGTGCCAGCAGCTCCCACTCTGGGGCCAACGTCCTGACTTTC.

V is TRBV3-1 (or the pseudogene TRBV3-2) and J is TRBJ2-3; D perhaps matches TRBD2 (6 bases). Germline V gene lookup returns CDR1 LGHDT and CDR2 YNNKEL (reference sequence). Trimming pared 0 bases from V and 4 bases from J, leaving 14 bases between. The CDR3 consists of 16 residues. CDR3 sequence reads: CASSQDGGARADTQYF. The DNA for the CDR3 is TGTGCCAGCAGCCAAGATGGCGGGGCTCGGGCAGATACGCAGTATTTT.

The J gene is TRBJ2-7, the V gene TRBV30, with 10 bases identical to TRBD2. CDR1 and CDR2 from the germline V gene are GTSNPN and SVGIG (reference sequence). Unmatched junction bases numbered 6, after V lost 1 base and J lost 6 bases. The CDR3 has 14 amino acids. The DNA of the CDR3 is TGTGCCTGGAGTGCTCTAGCGGGGGTGAGCGAGCAGTACTTC. Protein: CAWSALAGVSEQYF.